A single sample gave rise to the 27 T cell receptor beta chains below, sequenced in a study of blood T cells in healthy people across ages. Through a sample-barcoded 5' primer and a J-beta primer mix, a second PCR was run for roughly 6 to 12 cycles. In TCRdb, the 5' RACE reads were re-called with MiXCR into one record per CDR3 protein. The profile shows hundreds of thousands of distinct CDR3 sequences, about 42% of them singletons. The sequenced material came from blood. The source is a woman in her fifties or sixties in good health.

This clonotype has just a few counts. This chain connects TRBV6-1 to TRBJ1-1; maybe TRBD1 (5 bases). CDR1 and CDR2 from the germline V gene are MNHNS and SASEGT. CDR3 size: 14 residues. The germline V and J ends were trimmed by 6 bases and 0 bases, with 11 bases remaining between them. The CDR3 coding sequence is TGTGCCAGCAGCAAAGACAGATTGAACACTGAAGCTTTCTTT. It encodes CASSKDRLNTEAFF.

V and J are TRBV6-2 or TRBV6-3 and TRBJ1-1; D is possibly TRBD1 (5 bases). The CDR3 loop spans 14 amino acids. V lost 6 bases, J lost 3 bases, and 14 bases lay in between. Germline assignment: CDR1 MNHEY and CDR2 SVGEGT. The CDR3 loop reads CASSPVHRYTEAFF. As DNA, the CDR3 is TGTGCCAGCAGCCCTGTACACAGGTACACTGAAGCTTTCTTT.

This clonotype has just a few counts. The CDR3 loop is CASSHRDRGLDEQFF. CDR3 nucleotide sequence: TGTGCCAGCAGCCACAGGGACAGGGGGCTCGATGAGCAGTTCTTC. The chain links TRBV13 to TRBJ2-1, with 12 bases identical to TRBD1. This CDR3 has 15 residues. Germline values: CDR1 PRHDT, CDR2 FYEKMQ (reference sequence). Trimming at V came to 5 bases and at J to 8 bases, leaving 7 bases not matched to a gene.

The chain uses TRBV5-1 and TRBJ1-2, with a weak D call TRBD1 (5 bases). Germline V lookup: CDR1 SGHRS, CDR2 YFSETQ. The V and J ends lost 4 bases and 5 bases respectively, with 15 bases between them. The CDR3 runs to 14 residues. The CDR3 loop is CASSVFPGEYGYTF. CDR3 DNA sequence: TGCGCCAGCAGCGTGTTCCCGGGGGAGTATGGCTACACCTTC.

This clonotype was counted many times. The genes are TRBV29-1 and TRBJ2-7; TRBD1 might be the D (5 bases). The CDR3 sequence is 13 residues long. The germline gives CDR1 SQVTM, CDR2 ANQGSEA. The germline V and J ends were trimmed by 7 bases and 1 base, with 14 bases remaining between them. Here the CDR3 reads CSAESRDSYEQYF. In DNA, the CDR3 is TGCAGCGCGGAATCCAGGGATTCCTACGAGCAGTACTTC.

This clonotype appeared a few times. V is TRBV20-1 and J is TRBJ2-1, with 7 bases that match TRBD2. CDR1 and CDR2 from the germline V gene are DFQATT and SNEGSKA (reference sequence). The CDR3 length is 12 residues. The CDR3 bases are TGCAGCCACGGCGGGAGATTGGATGAGCAGTTCTTC. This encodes CSHGGRLDEQFF.

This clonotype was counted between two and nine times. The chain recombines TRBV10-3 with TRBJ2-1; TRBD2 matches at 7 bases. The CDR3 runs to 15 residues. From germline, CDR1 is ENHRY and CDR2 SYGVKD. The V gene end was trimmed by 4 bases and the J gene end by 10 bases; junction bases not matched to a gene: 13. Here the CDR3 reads CAISGSGTIVREQFF. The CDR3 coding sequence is TGTGCCATCAGTGGGTCCGGGACTATCGTCAGGGAGCAGTTCTTC.

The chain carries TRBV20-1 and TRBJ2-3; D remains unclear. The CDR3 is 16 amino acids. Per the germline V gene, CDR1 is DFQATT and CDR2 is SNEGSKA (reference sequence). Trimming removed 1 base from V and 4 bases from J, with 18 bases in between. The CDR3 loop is CSARGQVTLTADTQYF. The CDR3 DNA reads TGCAGTGCTAGAGGGCAAGTAACTCTTACCGCAGATACGCAGTATTTT.

In DNA form, the CDR3 reads TGCAGTGCTAGAGCGCAGGGGACGAGTGGCTACACCTTC. Protein: CSARAQGTSGYTF. The chain employs TRBV20-1 and TRBJ1-2, with D perhaps TRBD1 (6 bases). CDR1 is DFQATT and CDR2 is SNEGSKA in the germline V gene (reference sequence). The CDR3 spans 13 residues. The ends were cut back, 1 base at V and 7 bases at J, with 13 bases in the middle.

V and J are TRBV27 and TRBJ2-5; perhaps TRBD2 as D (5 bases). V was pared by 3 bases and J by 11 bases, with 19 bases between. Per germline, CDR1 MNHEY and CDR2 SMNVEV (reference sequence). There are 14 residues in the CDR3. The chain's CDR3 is CASSFSRGWNEQYF. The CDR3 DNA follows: TGTGCCAGCAGTTTTTCGAGAGGGTGGAATGAGCAGTACTTC.

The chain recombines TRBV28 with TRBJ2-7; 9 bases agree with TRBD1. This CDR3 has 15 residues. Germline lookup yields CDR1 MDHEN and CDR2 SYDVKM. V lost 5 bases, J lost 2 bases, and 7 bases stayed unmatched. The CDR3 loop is CASSVPGQGAYEQYF. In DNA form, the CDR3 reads TGTGCCAGCAGTGTACCGGGACAGGGAGCCTACGAGCAGTACTTC.

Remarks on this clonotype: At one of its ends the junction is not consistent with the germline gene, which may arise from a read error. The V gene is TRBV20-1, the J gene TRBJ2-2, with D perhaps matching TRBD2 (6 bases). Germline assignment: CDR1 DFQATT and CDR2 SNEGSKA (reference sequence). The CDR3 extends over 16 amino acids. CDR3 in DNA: TGCAGTGCTAGAGTTGAGGAGGGACCGAACGCCGGGGAGCTGTTTTTT. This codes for CSARVEEGPNAGELFF.

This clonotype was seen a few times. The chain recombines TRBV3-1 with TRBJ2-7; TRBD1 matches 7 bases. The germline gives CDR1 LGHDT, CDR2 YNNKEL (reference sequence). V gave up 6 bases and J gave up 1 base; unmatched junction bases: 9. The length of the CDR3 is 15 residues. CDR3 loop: CASRQGPQGSYEQYF. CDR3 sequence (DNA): TGTGCCAGCAGACAGGGGCCACAGGGGTCCTACGAGCAGTACTTC.

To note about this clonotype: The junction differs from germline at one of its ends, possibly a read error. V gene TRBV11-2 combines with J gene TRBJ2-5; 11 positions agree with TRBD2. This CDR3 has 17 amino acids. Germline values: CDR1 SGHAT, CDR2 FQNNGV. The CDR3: CANSLGETSGTRETQYF. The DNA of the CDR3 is TGTGCCAACAGCTTGGGGGAGACTAGCGGGACCAGGGAGACCCAGTACTTC.

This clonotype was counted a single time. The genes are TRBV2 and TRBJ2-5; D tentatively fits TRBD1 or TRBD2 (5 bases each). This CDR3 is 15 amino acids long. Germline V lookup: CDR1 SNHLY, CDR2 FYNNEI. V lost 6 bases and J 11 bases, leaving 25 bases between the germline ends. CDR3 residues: CASRPLGQSYNVQYF. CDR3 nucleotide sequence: TGTGCCAGCAGGCCACTAGGACAATCCTACAATGTGCAGTACTTC.

The CDR3 nucleotides are TGTGCCAGCAGCTCCCTACTAGCGCCTCAGTACTTC. It codes for CASSSLLAPQYF. The chain links TRBV7-2 to TRBJ2-4, with 7 nucleotides matching TRBD2. Per germline, CDR1 SGHTA and CDR2 FQGNSA. Trimming removed 4 bases from V and 12 bases from J; junction bases left unmatched: 6. The CDR3 has 12 residues.

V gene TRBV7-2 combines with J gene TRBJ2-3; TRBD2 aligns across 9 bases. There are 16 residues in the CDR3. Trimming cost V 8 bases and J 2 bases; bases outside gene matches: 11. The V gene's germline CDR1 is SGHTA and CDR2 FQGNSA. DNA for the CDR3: TGTGCCAGCGGCTCCTCTAGCGGGGCCATCACAGATACGCAGTATTTT. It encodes CASGSSSGAITDTQYF.

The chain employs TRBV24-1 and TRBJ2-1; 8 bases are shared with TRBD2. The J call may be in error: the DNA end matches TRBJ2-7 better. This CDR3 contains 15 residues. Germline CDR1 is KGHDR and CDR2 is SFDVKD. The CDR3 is CATSDPIAGYNEQYF. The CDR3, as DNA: TGTGCCACCAGTGATCCTATAGCGGGGTACAATGAGCAGTACTTC.

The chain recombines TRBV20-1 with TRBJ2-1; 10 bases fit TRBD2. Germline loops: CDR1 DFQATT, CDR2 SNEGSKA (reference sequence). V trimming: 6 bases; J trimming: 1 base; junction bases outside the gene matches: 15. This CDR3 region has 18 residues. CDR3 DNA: TGCAGTGCCCCAGGATTAAGTAGCGGGGGGCCGTCCTACAATGAGCAGTTCTTC. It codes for CSAPGLSSGGPSYNEQFF.

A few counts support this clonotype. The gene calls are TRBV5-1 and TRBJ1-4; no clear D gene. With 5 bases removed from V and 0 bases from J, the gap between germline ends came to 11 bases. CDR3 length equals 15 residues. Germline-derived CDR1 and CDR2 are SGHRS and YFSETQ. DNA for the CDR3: TGCGCCAGCAGGAGAGACGGTGCAACTAATGAAAAACTGTTTTTT. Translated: CASRRDGATNEKLFF.

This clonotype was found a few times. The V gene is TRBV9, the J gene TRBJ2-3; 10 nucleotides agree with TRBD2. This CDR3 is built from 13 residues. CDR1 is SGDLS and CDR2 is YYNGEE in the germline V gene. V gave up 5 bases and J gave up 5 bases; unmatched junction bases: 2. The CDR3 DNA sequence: TGTGCCAGCAGGGGGACTAGCGTAGATACGCAGTATTTT. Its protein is CASRGTSVDTQYF. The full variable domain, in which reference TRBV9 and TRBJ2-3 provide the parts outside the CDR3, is DSGVTQTPKHLITATGQRVTLRCSPRSGDLSVYWYQQSLDQGLQFLIQYYNGEERAKGNILERFSAQQFPDLHSELNLSSLELGDSALYFCASRGTSVDTQYFGPGTRLTVL.

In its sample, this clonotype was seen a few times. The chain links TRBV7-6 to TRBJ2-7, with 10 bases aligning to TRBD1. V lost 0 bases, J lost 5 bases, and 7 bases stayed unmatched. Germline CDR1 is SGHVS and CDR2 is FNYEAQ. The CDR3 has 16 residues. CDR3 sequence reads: CASSLAPGQGVNEQYF. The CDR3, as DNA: TGTGCCAGCAGCTTAGCGCCCGGACAGGGGGTCAACGAGCAGTACTTC.

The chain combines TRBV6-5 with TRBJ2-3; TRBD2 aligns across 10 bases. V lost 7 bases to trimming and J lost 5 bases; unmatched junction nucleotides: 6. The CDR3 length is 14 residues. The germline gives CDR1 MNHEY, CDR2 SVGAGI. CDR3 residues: CASKAGGRRDTQYF. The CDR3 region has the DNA TGTGCCAGCAAAGCGGGGGGGCGGAGAGATACGCAGTATTTT.

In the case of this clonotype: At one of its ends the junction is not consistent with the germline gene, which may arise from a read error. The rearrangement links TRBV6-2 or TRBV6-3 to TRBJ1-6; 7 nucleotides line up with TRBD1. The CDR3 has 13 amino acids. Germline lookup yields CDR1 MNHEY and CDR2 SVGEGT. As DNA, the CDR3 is TGTGCCGGAACGACAGGGCAAGATTCACCCCCCCACTTT. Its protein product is CAGTTGQDSPPHF.

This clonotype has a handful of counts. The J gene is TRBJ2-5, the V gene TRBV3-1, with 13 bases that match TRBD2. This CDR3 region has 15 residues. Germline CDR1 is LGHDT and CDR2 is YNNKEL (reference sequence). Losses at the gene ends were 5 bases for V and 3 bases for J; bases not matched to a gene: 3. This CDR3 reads CASSDGLAGEETQYF. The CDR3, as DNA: TGTGCCAGCAGCGATGGACTAGCGGGAGAAGAGACCCAGTACTTC.

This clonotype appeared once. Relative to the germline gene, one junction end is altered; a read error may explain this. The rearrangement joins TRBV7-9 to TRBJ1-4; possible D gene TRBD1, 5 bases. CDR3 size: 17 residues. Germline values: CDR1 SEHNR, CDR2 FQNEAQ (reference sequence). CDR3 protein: CASSPQPGTGLNEKPFF. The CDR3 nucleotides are TGTGCCAGCAGTCCCCAACCGGGAACAGGCCTGAATGAAAAACCGTTTTTT.

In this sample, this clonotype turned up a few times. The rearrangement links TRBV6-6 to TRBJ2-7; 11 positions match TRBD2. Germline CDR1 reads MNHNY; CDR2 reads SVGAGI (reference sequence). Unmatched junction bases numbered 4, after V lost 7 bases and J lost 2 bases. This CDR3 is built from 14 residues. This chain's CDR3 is CASNPLAGAYEQYF. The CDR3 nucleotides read TGTGCCAGCAACCCACTAGCGGGGGCCTACGAGCAGTACTTC.